The 32 T cell receptor delta chains below all came from one sample that was sequenced in a study of Vδ1+ human thymocytes. The antigens of these receptors remain unknown. Broader study findings: Highly polyclonal TRG and TRD repertoires with Gaussian CDR3 length distributions appeared in thymus.

RNA was extracted from the cells and then reverse transcribed. Multiplex PCR used pooled V-gene forward primers and a constant-region reverse primer to amplify CDR3s. TCRdb redid the clone calls on the multiplex PCR reads with CATT. The sample yields 50,000 to 60,000 delta-chain clones, approximately 16% seen once. Specimen: Vdelta1+ gamma-delta thymocytes from the thymus. Specified subset: FACS-sorted CD3+ TCRalphabeta- TCRVdelta1+ TCRVdelta2- thymocytes. The receptors here all came from a girl under three years old who had congenital heart surgery.

This clone was seen a few times. V usage is TRDV1 and J usage is TRDJ1, with 12 bases that match TRDD3. From germline, CDR1 is TSWWSYY and CDR2 QGS. This CDR3 region has 18 residues. V dropped 6 bases and J dropped 8; count of bases not matched to a gene: 19. CDR3 residues: CALGVCLPGGYAGCKLIF. CDR3 coding DNA: TGTGCTCTTGGCGTATGCCTTCCTGGGGGATACGCCGGTTGCAAACTCATCTTT.

V gene TRDV1 combines with J gene TRDJ1; the D is unclear. V was shortened by 5 bases and J by 8 bases, with 15 bases between the two germline ends. The length of the CDR3 is 13 residues. Germline values: CDR1 TSWWSYY, CDR2 QGS. CDR3 sequence reads: CALGHGRTEKLIF. In DNA form, the CDR3 reads TGTGCTCTTGGGCATGGTCGTACGGAGAAACTCATCTTT.

The chain has TRDV1 and TRDJ1; 10 bases line up with TRDD3. Trimming cost V 4 bases and J 1 base; bases outside gene matches: 18. Germline assignment: CDR1 TSWWSYY and CDR2 QGS. This CDR3 is 20 amino acids long. The CDR3 region is CALGGSPIYWGIPFTDKLIF. CDR3 nucleotides: TGTGCTCTTGGGGGCTCTCCTATTTACTGGGGGATCCCATTCACCGATAAACTCATCTTT.

The sample holds a few counts of this clone. A read error is possible here, since a much larger clone lies one base away. This chain links TRAV29/DV5 with TRDJ1; TRDD3 might be the D (5 bases). Germline V gene data show CDR1 as NSMFDY and CDR2 as ISSIKDK. This CDR3 has 15 amino acids. With 4 bases removed from V and 3 bases from J, the gap between germline ends came to 19 bases. CDR3 sequence (DNA): TGTGCAGCAGTCTATACCGCATGGGGACCCGATAAACTCATCTTT. Its translation: CAAVYTAWGPDKLIF.

The chain combines TRDV1 with TRDJ1; perhaps TRDD3 as D (6 bases). Per germline, CDR1 TSWWSYY and CDR2 QGS. The V end lost 2 bases, the J end lost 0 bases, and 31 bases lay between the germline ends. CDR3 length: 22 amino acids. The CDR3 sequence is CALGEWPLVGIGTPWYTDKLIF. CDR3 DNA: TGTGCTCTTGGGGAATGGCCGTTGGTGGGGATTGGTACACCGTGGTACACCGATAAACTCATCTTT.

The gene calls are TRDV1 and TRDJ1, with D maybe TRDD2 (6 bases). V was trimmed by 2 bases and J by 0 bases, leaving 16 bases between them. Germline V gene lookup returns CDR1 TSWWSYY and CDR2 QGS. The CDR3 spans 17 residues. The DNA for the CDR3 is TGTGCTCTTGGGGAATCTCCTTCCGCCCGTTACACCGATAAACTCATCTTT. It translates to CALGESPSARYTDKLIF.

This clone was seen a few times. The chain joins TRDV1 to TRDJ1; 8 bases agree with TRDD3. The CDR3 is made up of 17 amino acids. The V segment lost 0 bases and the J segment 0 bases; nucleotides outside the gene matches: 6. Looked up from germline, CDR1 is TSWWSYY and CDR2 is QGS. The chain's CDR3 is CALGELVHWGDTDKLIF. The CDR3 nucleotides are TGTGCTCTTGGGGAACTAGTACACTGGGGGGACACCGATAAACTCATCTTT.

V gene TRDV2 combines with J gene TRDJ1; possibly TRDD3 for D (6 bases). Per germline, CDR1 GEAIGNYY and CDR2 EKD. The CDR3 covers 21 residues. V was pared by 0 bases and J by 0 bases, with 28 bases between. The CDR3 DNA reads as TGTGCCTGTGACACCTGTCTACTGGTGGATACCCCAAATACGTACACCGATAAACTCATCTTT. It encodes CACDTCLLVDTPNTYTDKLIF.

The rearrangement uses TRDV1 and TRDJ1; TRDD3 is a possible D gene (6 bases). Trimming took off 1 base at V and 6 bases at J, with 15 bases between the two ends. This CDR3 is built from 15 residues. CDR1 and CDR2 from the germline V gene are TSWWSYY and QGS. CDR3 residues: CALGERPTTGYKLIF. In nucleotides, the CDR3 is TGTGCTCTTGGGGAACGTCCCACTACTGGGTATAAACTCATCTTT.

This clone has more than one count but fewer than ten. The J gene is TRDJ1, the V gene TRDV1; 11 nucleotides match TRDD3. J gave up 0 bases and V 4 bases, and 19 bases lay outside the gene matches. This CDR3 is 21 amino acids long. Germline CDR1 and CDR2: TSWWSYY and QGS. CDR3 region: CALGVPPSYWGIEFYTDKLIF. For the CDR3, the DNA is TGTGCTCTTGGGGTCCCGCCTTCCTACTGGGGGATAGAATTTTACACCGATAAACTCATCTTT.

The genes are TRDV1 and TRDJ1; D tentatively reads TRDD2 or TRDD3 (6 bases each). From germline, CDR1 is TSWWSYY and CDR2 QGS. V shed 3 bases and J shed 2 bases, with 46 bases lying between them. The CDR3 spans 26 residues. CDR3 residues: CALGDPRPLPLNEIRGGPRPTDKLIF. CDR3 DNA sequence: TGTGCTCTTGGGGACCCCCGCCCCCTTCCGCTCAACGAGATACGTGGGGGTCCTCGGCCTACCGATAAACTCATCTTT.

This chain uses TRDV1 with TRDJ1; 8 bases align to TRDD3. V shed 3 bases and J 3 bases; nucleotides not matched to a gene: 15. CDR1 TSWWSYY and CDR2 QGS come from the germline V gene. The CDR3 covers 18 residues. The CDR3 region is CALGEGSRSWGIPDKLIF. CDR3 coding DNA: TGTGCTCTTGGGGAGGGGAGCCGGAGTTGGGGGATCCCCGATAAACTCATCTTT.

With regard to this clone: The junction differs from germline at one of its ends, possibly a read error. The gene calls are TRDV1 and TRDJ1; TRDD3 matches at 10 bases. Germline lookup yields CDR1 TSWWSYY and CDR2 QGS. The CDR3 has 25 amino acids. CDR3 bases: TGTGCTCTTGGGGAAAGCCCCCAGCTTTCCTACCGAAGTGAGCTGGGGGATAGATGCACCGATAAACACATCTTT. Translated: CALGESPQLSYRSELGDRCTDKHIF.

This chain joins TRDV1 and TRDJ1; TRDD3 is a possible D gene (6 bases). This CDR3 comprises 17 residues. Trimming stripped 0 bases from V and 0 bases from J, with 14 bases between. Germline values: CDR1 TSWWSYY, CDR2 QGS. The CDR3 DNA reads as TGTGCTCTTGGGGAACTGATGGGGGGTAGGGACACCGATAAACTCATCTTT. It translates to CALGELMGGRDTDKLIF.

This clone was found a few times. V gene TRDV1 combines with J gene TRDJ1; 9 bases are a match to TRDD3. The V and J ends lost 3 bases and 0 bases, in that order; junction bases with no gene match: 11. Germline V gene lookup returns CDR1 TSWWSYY and CDR2 QGS. CDR3 size: 18 residues. The CDR3, as DNA: TGTGCTCTTGGGGACCACGTTGTACTGGGGGAGTACACCGATAAACTCATCTTT. Protein product: CALGDHVVLGEYTDKLIF.

With regard to this clone: Other nucleotide sequences from this sample produce the same CDR3. This chain connects TRAV29/DV5 to TRDJ1, with D unclear. The V end lost 0 bases, the J end lost 10 bases, and 4 bases lay between the germline ends. This CDR3 is built from 9 residues. CDR1 NSMFDY and CDR2 ISSIKDK come from the germline V gene. In nucleotides, the CDR3 is TGTGCAGCAAGCGTAAGACTCATCTTT. It yields the protein CAASVRLIF.

The chain uses TRDV2 and TRDJ1; 8 positions agree with TRDD3. The trim removed 7 bases at V and 5 bases at J, leaving 14 bases unmatched. Germline values: CDR1 GEAIGNYY, CDR2 EKD. The CDR3 consists of 15 residues. The CDR3 DNA reads as TGTGCCTGCTTGGGGCTGGGGGACCACGGGGATAAACTCATCTTT. Encoded protein: CACLGLGDHGDKLIF.

This clone was picked up a small number of times. V and J are TRDV1 and TRDJ1; tentative D call: TRDD3 (6 bases). This CDR3 has 18 residues. Germline V gene lookup returns CDR1 TSWWSYY and CDR2 QGS. With 3 bases removed from V and 3 bases from J, the gap between germline ends came to 23 bases. The CDR3 region is CALGDRPLGKDPADKLIF. CDR3 sequence (DNA): TGTGCTCTTGGGGACCGACCCCTGGGGAAAGACCCGGCCGATAAACTCATCTTT.

The chain couples TRDV2 to TRDJ1, with TRDD3 matching over 12 bases. The germline CDR1 and CDR2 sequences are GEAIGNYY and EKD. The CDR3 length is 22 residues. Germline trimming cut 3 bases from V and 0 bases from J; bases unmatched to any gene: 22. CDR3 in DNA: TGTGCCTGTGACCCCCGTGTGAACCCCTTTACTGGGGGATACCCGTACACCGATAAACTCATCTTT. This codes for CACDPRVNPFTGGYPYTDKLIF.

This clone was recorded only once. This chain uses TRDV1 with TRDJ1; 10 positions match TRDD3. J lost 3 bases, V lost 2 bases, and 33 bases had no gene match. Germline V gene data show CDR1 as TSWWSYY and CDR2 as QGS. The CDR3 loop spans 25 amino acids. Here the CDR3 reads CALGEITRASYALLGDPPGADKLIF. The DNA for the CDR3 is TGTGCTCTTGGGGAAATCACTAGGGCTTCCTACGCCTTACTGGGGGATCCGCCGGGGGCCGATAAACTCATCTTT.

This clone was observed a few times. The gene calls are TRDV1 and TRDJ1; 8 bases are shared with TRDD3. This CDR3 has 22 residues. In germline, CDR1 is TSWWSYY, CDR2 QGS. After removal of 2 bases from V and 1 base from J, the junction contained 24 bases not matched to a gene. This CDR3 is CALGERKVSWHGGDTRTDKLIF. CDR3 DNA sequence: TGTGCTCTTGGGGAAAGGAAGGTTTCCTGGCACGGTGGGGATACTCGCACCGATAAACTCATCTTT.

This clone occurred a few times. The V and J genes are TRDV2 and TRDJ1; TRDD3 matches 12 bases. This CDR3 is built from 17 residues. The germline gives CDR1 GEAIGNYY, CDR2 EKD. The V and J ends lost 5 bases and 4 bases, in that order; junction bases with no gene match: 13. The CDR3 loop is CACVTLGDTFEGDKLIF. The DNA for the CDR3 is TGTGCCTGTGTCACACTGGGGGATACATTTGAGGGCGATAAACTCATCTTT.

The sample holds a few counts of this clone. V usage is TRDV2 and J usage is TRDJ1; 8 nucleotides align to TRDD3. The CDR3 loop spans 20 amino acids. V shed 1 base and J 2 bases; nucleotides not matched to a gene: 20. CDR1 and CDR2 (germline): GEAIGNYY, EKD. In DNA form, the CDR3 reads TGTGCCTGTGACACATGGCTCGGGTACTGGGGATACCTCGGGACCGATAAACTCATCTTT. This encodes CACDTWLGYWGYLGTDKLIF.

The chain couples TRDV1 to TRDJ1, with a possible D match to TRDD2 (6 bases). In germline, CDR1 is TSWWSYY, CDR2 QGS. This CDR3 is built from 20 residues. The germline V and J ends were trimmed by 0 bases and 0 bases, with 23 bases remaining between them. The CDR3 is CALGELPYCHASSYTDKLIF. Here the CDR3 DNA reads TGTGCTCTTGGGGAACTACCCTACTGTCACGCTTCTTCCTACACCGATAAACTCATCTTT.

The chain recombines TRDV1 with TRDJ1, with 11 bases fitting TRDD3. This CDR3 comprises 17 residues. With 1 base clipped from V and 11 bases from J, the junction kept 15 bases outside the gene matches. Germline V gene sequence: CDR1 TSWWSYY, CDR2 QGS. The CDR3 DNA follows: TGTGCTCTTGGGGAACAAAACTTCCCTTGGGGGATACGCGCTCTCATCTTT. Protein sequence: CALGEQNFPWGIRALIF.

The chain carries TRDV1 and TRDJ1; D unresolved. CDR1 is TSWWSYY, CDR2 QGS, per germline. This CDR3 contains 17 residues. The CDR3 loop is CALTPISILGDTDKLIF. The CDR3, as DNA: TGTGCCCTTACGCCTATCTCCATACTAGGTGACACCGATAAACTCATCTTT.

The chain is built from TRDV1 and TRDJ1; D might be TRDD3 (6 bases). Germline CDR1 reads TSWWSYY; CDR2 reads QGS. V dropped 5 bases and J dropped 2 bases, with 15 bases sitting between them. The CDR3 is made up of 15 amino acids. CDR3 sequence: CALGSLGWGTDKLIF. DNA for the CDR3: TGTGCTCTTGGGTCCCTAGGGTGGGGGACCGATAAACTCATCTTT.

The table lists this clone with a few counts. The chain carries TRDV2 and TRDJ1, with 9 positions matching TRDD3. CDR1 is GEAIGNYY and CDR2 is EKD in the germline V gene. The length of the CDR3 is 22 residues. Losses at the gene ends were 0 bases for V and 3 bases for J; bases not matched to a gene: 25. In DNA form, the CDR3 reads TGTGCCTGTGACACCGACCCAGGGAGAGGGTGTACTGGGGGACACATAGCCGATAAACTCATCTTT. Translating gives CACDTDPGRGCTGGHIADKLIF.

This clone was counted only a few times. The chain couples TRDV1 to TRDJ1; 8 nucleotides agree with TRDD3. CDR3 length: 25 amino acids. V gave up 5 bases and J gave up 0 bases; unmatched junction bases: 35. Germline values: CDR1 TSWWSYY, CDR2 QGS. The CDR3 loop reads CALGPPRSSSSRTYWGSPYTDKLIF. CDR3 sequence (DNA): TGTGCTCTTGGGCCCCCTCGGTCATCCTCCTCCAGAACGTACTGGGGGTCTCCGTACACCGATAAACTCATCTTT.

The chain uses TRDV1 and TRDJ1; 10 bases line up with TRDD3. V lost 2 bases to trimming and J lost 1 base; unmatched junction nucleotides: 10. The CDR3 totals 18 residues. Germline V CDR1 and CDR2: TSWWSYY, QGS. DNA of the CDR3: TGTGCTCTTGGGGAAGGGGGGCGCTGGGGGATAGGCACCGATAAACTCATCTTT. It is translated as CALGEGGRWGIGTDKLIF.

This clone came up a few times. The chain has TRDV1 and TRDJ1, with D possibly being TRDD3 (5 bases). The CDR3 runs 17 residues. CDR1 and CDR2 (germline): TSWWSYY, QGS. With 0 bases removed from V and 0 bases from J, the gap between germline ends came to 14 bases. This chain's CDR3 is CALGELKWGTYTDKLIF. The CDR3 DNA reads as TGTGCTCTTGGGGAACTAAAGTGGGGTACATACACCGATAAACTCATCTTT.

Concerning this clone itself: A junction end diverges from the germline sequence, so it may reflect a read error. The V call is TRDV1, the J call TRDJ1, with 12 nucleotides matching TRDD3. The CDR3 covers 20 residues. Germline V lookup: CDR1 TSWWSYY, CDR2 QGS. CDR3 nucleotides: TGTGCTCTTGGGGAACAGCCCCTTCCCGACTGGGGGATACCCCACGATAAATTCATCTTT. It yields the protein CALGEQPLPDWGIPHDKFIF.